This T cell receptor (beta chain) is drawn from a study of blood T cell repertoires in COVID-19 (dated by TCRdb to about 2020). Regarding the complete study: Samples from collaborators originated in the United States, Italy and Spain and spanned both the acute and convalescent phases of COVID-19. The material from the prospective study consisted of cDNA or gDNA derived from T cells, B-cell-depleted T cells, or PBMCs. Subjects who had been exposed to COVID-19, were actively infected with it, or had recovered from it provided the deeply sampled blood TCRbeta repertoires that made up the dataset. The repertoires were made available in a free public database intended to serve as a resource for research on the immune response to SARS-CoV-2. The samples were drawn from two sources: the first 160 participants of the ongoing ImmuneRACE study, and 1,200 or so subjects contributed by 6 global collaborators. A de-identified subject ID, COVID-19 status, age in years and sex were almost always included in the sample metadata. Where available, HLA class I and class II types were obtained from metadata supplied by the sample provider rather than from assay-based typing. The investigation overall reported the following: The amount of clinical and demographic metadata varied by source and participant and was provided uncurated.

For this clone: The antigen it binds to is not known. No much larger clonotype is one base removed from it; base qualities were not supplied.

Each collaborating institution followed its own protocols to collect whole blood in K2EDTA tubes. For TCRbeta analysis, collaborators shipped samples in one of three forms: frozen whole blood, isolated PBMCs, or DNA extracted from either of those sample types. The immunoSEQ Assay, a bias-controlled multiplex PCR, was used to amplify TCRbeta CDR3 regions from genomic DNA. As for the authors' bioinformatics: The number of nucleated cells in each sample was estimated from the amplification of reference gene primers within the assay. To quantify the absolute abundance of each unique TCRbeta CDR3 rearrangement, sequence reads were collapsed and filtered. For each sample, productive Simpson clonality was calculated as the square root of Simpson's diversity index over productive rearrangements. TCRdb took this table from immuneACCESS and kept in-frame rearrangements with V and J called. Such tables lack part of the clones; where checked against another copy, unresolved V genes explain under half of the gap, and the rest is unexplained. V, J and clone size were drawn from that table, and D and trimming were deduced from the DNA. This sample has fewer than 80,000 clones in its table, and 88% of those were observed once. The ten largest account for under 25% of the sample.

Trimming at the junction amounts to 5 bases on V and 4 bases on J, and the germline ends lie 15 bases apart. From the cysteine up to the phenylalanine, the CDR3 has a length of 14 residues. The retained sequence is limited to the CDR3, 42 bases, with the frame set at the first base. CDR1 and CDR2, looked up from the germline V gene (reference sequence), are GTSNPN and SVGIG. This clonotype originated in a human donor in a cohort sampled during active COVID-19. The sequenced material came from peripheral blood. In this chain, TRBV30 is recombined with TRBJ1-5; no D gene call is confident. The bases read TGTGCCTGGGTGCCCATTGGGGAGAATCAGCCCCAGCATTTT. It encodes CAWVPIGENQPQHF.